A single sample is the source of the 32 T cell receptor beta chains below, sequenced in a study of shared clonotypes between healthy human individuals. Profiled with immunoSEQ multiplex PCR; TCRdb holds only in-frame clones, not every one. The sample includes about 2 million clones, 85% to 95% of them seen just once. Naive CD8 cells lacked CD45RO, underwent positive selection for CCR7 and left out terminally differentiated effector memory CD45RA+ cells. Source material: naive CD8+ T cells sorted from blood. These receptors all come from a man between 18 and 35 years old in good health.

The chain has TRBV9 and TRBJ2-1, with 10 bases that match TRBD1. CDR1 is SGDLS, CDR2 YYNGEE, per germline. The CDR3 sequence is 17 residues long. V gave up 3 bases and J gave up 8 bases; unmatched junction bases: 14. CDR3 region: CASSGPMGQGPTDEQFF. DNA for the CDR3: TGTGCCAGCAGCGGACCCATGGGACAGGGGCCGACCGATGAGCAGTTCTTC.

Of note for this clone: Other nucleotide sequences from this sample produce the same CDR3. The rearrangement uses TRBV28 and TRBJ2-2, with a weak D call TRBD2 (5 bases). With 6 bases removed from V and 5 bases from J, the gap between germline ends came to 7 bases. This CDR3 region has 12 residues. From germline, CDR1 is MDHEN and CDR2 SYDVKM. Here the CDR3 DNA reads TGTGCCAGCAGCCCGGGGACCGGGGAGCTGTTTTTT. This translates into CASSPGTGELFF. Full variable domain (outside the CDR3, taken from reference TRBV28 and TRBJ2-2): DVKVTQSSRYLVKRTGEKVFLECVQDMDHENMFWYRQDPGLGLRLIYFSYDVKMKEKGDIPEGYSVSREKKERFSLILESASTNQTSMYLCASSPGTGELFFGEGSRLTVL.

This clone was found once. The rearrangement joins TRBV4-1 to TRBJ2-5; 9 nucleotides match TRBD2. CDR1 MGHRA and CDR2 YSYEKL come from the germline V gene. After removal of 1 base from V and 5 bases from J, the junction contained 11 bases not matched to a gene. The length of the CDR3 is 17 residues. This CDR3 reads CASSQGPSGVEGETQYF. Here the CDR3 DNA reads TGCGCCAGCAGCCAAGGCCCTAGCGGGGTAGAAGGGGAGACCCAGTACTTC.

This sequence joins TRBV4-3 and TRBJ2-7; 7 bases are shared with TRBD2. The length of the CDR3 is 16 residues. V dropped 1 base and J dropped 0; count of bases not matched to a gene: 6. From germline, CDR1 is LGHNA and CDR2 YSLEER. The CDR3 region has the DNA TGCGCCAGCAGCCAAGGAGCTGGGACTACCTCCTACGAGCAGTACTTC. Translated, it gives CASSQGAGTTSYEQYF.

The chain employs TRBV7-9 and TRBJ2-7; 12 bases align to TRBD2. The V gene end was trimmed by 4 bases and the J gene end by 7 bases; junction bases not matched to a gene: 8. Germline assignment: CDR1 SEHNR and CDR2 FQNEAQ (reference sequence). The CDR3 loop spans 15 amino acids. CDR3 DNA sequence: TGTGCCAGCAGCTCGACTAGCGGGAGTTTTGGGGAGCAGTACTTC. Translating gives CASSSTSGSFGEQYF.

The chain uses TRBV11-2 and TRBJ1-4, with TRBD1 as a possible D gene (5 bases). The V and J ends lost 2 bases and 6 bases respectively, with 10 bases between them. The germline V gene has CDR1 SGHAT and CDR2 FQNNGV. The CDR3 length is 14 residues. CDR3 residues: CASSLRGGYEKLFF. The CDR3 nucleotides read TGTGCCAGCAGCTTACGGGGCGGCTATGAAAAACTGTTTTTT. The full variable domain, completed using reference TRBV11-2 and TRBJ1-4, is EAGVAQSPRYKIIEKRQSVAFWCNPISGHATLYWYQQILGQGPKLLIQFQNNGVVDDSQLPKDRFSAERLKGVDSTLKIQPAKLEDSAVYLCASSLRGGYEKLFFGSGTQLSVL.

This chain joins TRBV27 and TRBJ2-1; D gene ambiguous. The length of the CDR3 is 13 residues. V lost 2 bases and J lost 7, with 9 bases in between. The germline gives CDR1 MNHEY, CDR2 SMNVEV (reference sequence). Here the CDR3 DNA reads TGTGCCAGCAGTTTAAAGGGTATTAATGAGCAGTTCTTC. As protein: CASSLKGINEQFF.

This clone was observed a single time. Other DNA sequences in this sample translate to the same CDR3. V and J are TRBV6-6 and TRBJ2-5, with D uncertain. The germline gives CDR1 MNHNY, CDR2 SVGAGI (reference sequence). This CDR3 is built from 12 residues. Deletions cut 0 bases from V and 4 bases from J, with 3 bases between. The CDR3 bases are TGTGCCAGCAGTTACTCTGGAGAGACCCAGTACTTC. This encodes CASSYSGETQYF.

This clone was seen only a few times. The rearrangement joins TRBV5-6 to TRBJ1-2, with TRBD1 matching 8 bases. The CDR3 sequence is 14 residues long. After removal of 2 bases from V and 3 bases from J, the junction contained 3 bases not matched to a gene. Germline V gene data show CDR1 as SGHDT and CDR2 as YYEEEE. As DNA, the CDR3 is TGTGCCAGCAGCTTCTCAGGGGGCTACTATGGCTACACCTTC. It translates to CASSFSGGYYGYTF.

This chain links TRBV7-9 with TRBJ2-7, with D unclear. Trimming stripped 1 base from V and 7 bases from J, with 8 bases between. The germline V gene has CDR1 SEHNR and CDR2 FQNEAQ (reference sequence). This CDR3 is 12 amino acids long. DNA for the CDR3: TGTGCCAGCAGCTTAGTTCCTCCTGAGCAGTACTTC. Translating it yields CASSLVPPEQYF. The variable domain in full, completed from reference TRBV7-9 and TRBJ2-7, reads DTGVSQNPRHKITKRGQNVTFRCDPISEHNRLYWYRQTLGQGPEFLTYFQNEAQLEKSRLLSDRFSAERPKGSFSTLEIQRTEQGDSAMYLCASSLVPPEQYFGPGTRLTVT.

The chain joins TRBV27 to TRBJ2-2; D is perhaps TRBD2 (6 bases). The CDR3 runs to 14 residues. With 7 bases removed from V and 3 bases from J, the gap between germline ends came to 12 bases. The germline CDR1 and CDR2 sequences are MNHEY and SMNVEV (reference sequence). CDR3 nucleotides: TGTGCCAGCACACCGGGACTCTACACCGGGGAGCTGTTTTTT. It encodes CASTPGLYTGELFF.

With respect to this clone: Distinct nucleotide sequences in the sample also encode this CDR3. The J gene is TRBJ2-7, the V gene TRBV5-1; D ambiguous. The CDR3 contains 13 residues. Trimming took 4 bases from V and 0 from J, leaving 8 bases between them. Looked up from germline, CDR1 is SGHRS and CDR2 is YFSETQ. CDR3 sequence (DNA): TGCGCCAGCAGCCTGCAGGCCTCCTACGAGCAGTACTTC. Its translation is CASSLQASYEQYF.

This chain's CDR3 is CASSSRTSGSLYEQYF. CDR3 nucleotide sequence: TGTGCCAGCAGCTCCCGCACTAGCGGGAGTCTATACGAGCAGTACTTC. This sequence joins TRBV7-2 and TRBJ2-7, with 11 positions matching TRBD2. Trimming took 4 bases from V and 4 from J; bases not matched to a gene: 9. The CDR3 is made up of 16 amino acids. Germline V gives CDR1 SGHTA, CDR2 FQGNSA.

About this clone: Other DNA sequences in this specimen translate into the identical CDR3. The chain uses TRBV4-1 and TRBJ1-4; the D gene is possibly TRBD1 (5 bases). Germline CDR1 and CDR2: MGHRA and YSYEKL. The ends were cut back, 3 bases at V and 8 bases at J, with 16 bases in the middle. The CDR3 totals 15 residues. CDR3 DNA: TGCGCCAGCAGCCAGGGACCGGGGTTTAGGGAAAAACTGTTTTTT. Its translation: CASSQGPGFREKLFF.

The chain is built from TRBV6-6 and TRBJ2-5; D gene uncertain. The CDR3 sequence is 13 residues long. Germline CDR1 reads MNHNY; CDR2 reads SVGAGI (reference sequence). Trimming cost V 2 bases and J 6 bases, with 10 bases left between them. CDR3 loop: CASSYTARKTQYF. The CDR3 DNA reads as TGTGCCAGCAGTTACACGGCCCGGAAGACCCAGTACTTC.

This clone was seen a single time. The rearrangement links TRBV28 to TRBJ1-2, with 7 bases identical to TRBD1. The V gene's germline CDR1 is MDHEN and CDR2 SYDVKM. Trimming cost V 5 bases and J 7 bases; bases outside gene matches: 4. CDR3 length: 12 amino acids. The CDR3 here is CASSRGQVGYTF. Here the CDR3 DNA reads TGTGCCAGCAGTCGTGGACAGGTTGGCTACACCTTC.

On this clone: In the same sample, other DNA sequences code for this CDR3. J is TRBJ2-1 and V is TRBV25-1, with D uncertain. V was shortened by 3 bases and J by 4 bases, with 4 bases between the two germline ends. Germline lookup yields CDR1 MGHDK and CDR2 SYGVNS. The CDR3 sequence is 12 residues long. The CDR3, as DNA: TGTGCCAGCAGTGAGACATACAATGAGCAGTTCTTC. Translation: CASSETYNEQFF.

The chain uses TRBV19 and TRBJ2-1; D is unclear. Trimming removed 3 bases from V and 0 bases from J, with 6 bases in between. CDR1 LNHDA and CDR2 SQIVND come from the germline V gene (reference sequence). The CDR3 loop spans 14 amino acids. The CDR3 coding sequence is TGTGCCAGTAGTATCATAAGCTCCTACAATGAGCAGTTCTTC. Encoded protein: CASSIISSYNEQFF.

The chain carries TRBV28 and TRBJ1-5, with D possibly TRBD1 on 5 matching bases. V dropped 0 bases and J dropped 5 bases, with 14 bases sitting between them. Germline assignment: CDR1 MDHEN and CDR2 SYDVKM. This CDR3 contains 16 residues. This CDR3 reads CASSLWGQGGDQPQHF. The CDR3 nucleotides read TGTGCCAGCAGTTTATGGGGCCAGGGAGGGGATCAGCCCCAGCATTTT. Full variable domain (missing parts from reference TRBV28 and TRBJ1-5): DVKVTQSSRYLVKRTGEKVFLECVQDMDHENMFWYRQDPGLGLRLIYFSYDVKMKEKGDIPEGYSVSREKKERFSLILESASTNQTSMYLCASSLWGQGGDQPQHFGDGTRLSIL.

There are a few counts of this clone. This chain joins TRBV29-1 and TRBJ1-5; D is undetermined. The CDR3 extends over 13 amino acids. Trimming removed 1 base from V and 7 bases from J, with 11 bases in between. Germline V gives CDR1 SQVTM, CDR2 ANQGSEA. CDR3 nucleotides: TGCAGCGTTGAAGGGGGTCCGGGACAGCCCCAGCATTTT. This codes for CSVEGGPGQPQHF. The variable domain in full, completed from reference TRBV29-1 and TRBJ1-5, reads SAVISQKPSRDICQRGTSLTIQCQVDSQVTMMFWYRQQPGQSLTLIATANQGSEATYESGFVIDKFPISRPNLTFSTLTVSNMSPEDSSIYLCSVEGGPGQPQHFGDGTRLSIL.

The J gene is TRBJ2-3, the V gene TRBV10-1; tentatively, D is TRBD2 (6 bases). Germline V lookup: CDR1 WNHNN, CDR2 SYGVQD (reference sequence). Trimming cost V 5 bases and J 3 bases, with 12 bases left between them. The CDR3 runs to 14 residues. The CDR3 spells CASSSGAQTDTQYF. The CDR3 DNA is TGCGCCAGCAGTTCGGGAGCACAAACAGATACGCAGTATTTT.

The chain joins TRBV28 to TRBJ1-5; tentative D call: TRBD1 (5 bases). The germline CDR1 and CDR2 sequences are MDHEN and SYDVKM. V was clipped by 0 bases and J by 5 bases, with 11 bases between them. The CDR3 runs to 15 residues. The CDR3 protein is CASSLWGRPDQPQHF. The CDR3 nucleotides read TGTGCCAGCAGTTTATGGGGGCGCCCAGATCAGCCCCAGCATTTT.

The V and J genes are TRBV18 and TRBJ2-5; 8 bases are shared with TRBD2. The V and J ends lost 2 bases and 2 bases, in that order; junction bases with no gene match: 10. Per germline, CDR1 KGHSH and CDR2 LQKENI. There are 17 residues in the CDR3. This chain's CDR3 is CASSPTRGLEAQETQYF. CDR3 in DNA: TGTGCCAGCTCACCAACTAGGGGACTAGAAGCTCAAGAGACCCAGTACTTC.

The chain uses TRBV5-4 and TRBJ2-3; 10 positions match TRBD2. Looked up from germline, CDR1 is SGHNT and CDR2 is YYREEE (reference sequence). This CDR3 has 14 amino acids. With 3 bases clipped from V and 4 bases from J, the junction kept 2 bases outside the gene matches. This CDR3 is CASSSGLASDTQYF. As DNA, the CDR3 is TGTGCCAGCAGCTCGGGACTAGCGTCAGATACGCAGTATTTT.

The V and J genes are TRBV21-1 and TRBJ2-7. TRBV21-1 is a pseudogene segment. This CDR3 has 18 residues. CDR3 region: CASSKRSCDRARPNEQYF. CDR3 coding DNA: TGTGCCAGCAGTAAAAGGAGTTGTGATAGGGCCAGGCCGAACGAGCAGTACTTC.

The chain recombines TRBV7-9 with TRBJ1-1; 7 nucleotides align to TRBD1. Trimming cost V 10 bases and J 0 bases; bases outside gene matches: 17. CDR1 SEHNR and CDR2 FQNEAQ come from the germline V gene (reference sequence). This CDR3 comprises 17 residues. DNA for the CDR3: TGTGCCACTGTAAAGACAGGGAGAGGGATAATGAACACTGAAGCTTTCTTT. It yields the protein CATVKTGRGIMNTEAFF.

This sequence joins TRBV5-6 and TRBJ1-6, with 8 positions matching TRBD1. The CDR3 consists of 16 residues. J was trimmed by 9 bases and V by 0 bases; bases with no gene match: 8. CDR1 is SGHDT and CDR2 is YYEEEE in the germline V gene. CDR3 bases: TGTGCCAGCAGCTTGGGTACAGGGGGGCAAATTTCACCCCTCCACTTT. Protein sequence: CASSLGTGGQISPLHF.

The CDR3 region has the DNA TGTGCCAGCAGCCCGGGACTGGGTGATTACGAGCAGTACTTC. Amino acid sequence: CASSPGLGDYEQYF. The chain has TRBV27 and TRBJ2-7, with D possibly being TRBD2 (6 bases). In germline, CDR1 is MNHEY, CDR2 SMNVEV (reference sequence). The CDR3 is 14 amino acids. V was cut by 6 bases and J by 4 bases, with 16 bases left in between.

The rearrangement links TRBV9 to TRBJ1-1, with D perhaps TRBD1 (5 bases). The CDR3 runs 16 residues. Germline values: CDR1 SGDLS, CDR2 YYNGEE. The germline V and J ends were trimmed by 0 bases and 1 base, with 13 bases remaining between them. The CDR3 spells CASSVASGGGNTEAFF. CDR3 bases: TGTGCCAGCAGCGTAGCTTCCGGGGGTGGGAACACTGAAGCTTTCTTT.

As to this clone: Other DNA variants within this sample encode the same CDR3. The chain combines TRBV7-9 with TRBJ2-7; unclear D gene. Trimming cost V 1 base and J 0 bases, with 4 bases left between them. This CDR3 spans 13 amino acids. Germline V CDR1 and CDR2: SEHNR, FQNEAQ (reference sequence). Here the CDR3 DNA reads TGTGCCAGCAGCTTAGGCTACTCCTACGAGCAGTACTTC. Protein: CASSLGYSYEQYF.

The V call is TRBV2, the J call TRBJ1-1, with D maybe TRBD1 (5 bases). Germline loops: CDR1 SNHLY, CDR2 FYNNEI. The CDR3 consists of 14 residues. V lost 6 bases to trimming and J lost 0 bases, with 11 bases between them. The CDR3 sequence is CASRPGRMNTEAFF. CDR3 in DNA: TGTGCCAGCAGACCGGGACGGATGAACACTGAAGCTTTCTTT.

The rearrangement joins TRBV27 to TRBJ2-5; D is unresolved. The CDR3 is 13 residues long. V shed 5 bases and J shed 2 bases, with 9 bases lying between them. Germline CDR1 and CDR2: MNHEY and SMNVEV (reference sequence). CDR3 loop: CASSPGYQETQYF. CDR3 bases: TGTGCCAGCAGTCCCGGCTATCAAGAGACCCAGTACTTC.